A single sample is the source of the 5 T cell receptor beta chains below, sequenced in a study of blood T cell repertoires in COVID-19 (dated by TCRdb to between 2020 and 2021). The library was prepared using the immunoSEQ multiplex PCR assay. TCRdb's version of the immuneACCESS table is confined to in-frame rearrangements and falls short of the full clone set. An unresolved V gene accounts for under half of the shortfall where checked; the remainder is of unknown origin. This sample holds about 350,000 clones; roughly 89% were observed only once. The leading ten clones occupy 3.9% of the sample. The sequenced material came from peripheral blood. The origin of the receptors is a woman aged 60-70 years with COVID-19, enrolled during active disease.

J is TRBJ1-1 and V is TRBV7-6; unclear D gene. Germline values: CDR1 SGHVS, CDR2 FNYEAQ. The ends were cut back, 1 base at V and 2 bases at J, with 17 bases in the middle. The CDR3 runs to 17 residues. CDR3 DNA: TGTGCCAGCAGCTTAGATGGACTAACGACGGGTAACACTGAAGCTTTCTTT. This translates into CASSLDGLTTGNTEAFF. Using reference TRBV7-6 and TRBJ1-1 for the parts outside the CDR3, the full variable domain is GAGVSQSPRYKVTKRGQDVALRCDPISGHVSLYWYRQALGQGPEFLTYFNYEAQQDKSGLPNDRFSAERPEGSISTLTIQRTEQRDSAMYRCASSLDGLTTGNTEAFFGQGTRLTVV.

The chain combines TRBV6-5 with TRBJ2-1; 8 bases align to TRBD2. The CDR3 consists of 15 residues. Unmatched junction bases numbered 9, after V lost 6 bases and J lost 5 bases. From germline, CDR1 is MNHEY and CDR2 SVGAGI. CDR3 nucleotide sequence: TGTGCCAGCAGCCTTAGCGCGGGAGGCCACAATGAGCAGTTCTTC. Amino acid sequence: CASSLSAGGHNEQFF.

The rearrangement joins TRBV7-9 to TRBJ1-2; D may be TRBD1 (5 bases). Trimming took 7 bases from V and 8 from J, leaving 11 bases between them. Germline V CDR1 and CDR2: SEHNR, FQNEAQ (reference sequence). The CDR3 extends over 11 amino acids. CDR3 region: CASTRGRGYTF. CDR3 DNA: TGTGCCAGCACTCGGGGGAGAGGCTACACCTTC.

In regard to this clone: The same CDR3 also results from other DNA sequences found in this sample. The CDR3 bases are TGTGCCAGCAGCTTAGTGGGAGTCGGTGAGCAGTTCTTC. Amino acids: CASSLVGVGEQFF. The chain links TRBV7-9 to TRBJ2-1; maybe TRBD2 (5 bases). This CDR3 region has 13 residues. The germline V gene encodes CDR1 SEHNR and CDR2 FQNEAQ (reference sequence). With 1 base removed from V and 9 bases from J, the gap between germline ends came to 10 bases.

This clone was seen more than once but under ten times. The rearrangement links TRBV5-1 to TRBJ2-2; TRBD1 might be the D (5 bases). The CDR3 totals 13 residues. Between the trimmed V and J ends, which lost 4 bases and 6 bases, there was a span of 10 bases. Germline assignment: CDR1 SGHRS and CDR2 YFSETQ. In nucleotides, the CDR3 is TGCGCCAGCAGCCCCAGGGTCTCCGGGGAGCTGTTTTTT. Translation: CASSPRVSGELFF.